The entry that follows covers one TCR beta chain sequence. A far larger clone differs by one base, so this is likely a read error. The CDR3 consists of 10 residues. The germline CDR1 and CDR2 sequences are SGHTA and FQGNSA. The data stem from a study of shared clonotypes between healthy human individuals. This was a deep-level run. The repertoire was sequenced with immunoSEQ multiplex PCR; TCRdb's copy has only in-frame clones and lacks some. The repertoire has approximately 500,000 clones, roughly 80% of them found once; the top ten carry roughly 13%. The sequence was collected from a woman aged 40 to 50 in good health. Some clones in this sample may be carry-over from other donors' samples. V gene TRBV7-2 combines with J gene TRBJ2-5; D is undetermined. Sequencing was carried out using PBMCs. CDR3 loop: CAGSQETQYF. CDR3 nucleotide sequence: TGTGCCGGCAGCCAAGAGACCCAGTACTTC.